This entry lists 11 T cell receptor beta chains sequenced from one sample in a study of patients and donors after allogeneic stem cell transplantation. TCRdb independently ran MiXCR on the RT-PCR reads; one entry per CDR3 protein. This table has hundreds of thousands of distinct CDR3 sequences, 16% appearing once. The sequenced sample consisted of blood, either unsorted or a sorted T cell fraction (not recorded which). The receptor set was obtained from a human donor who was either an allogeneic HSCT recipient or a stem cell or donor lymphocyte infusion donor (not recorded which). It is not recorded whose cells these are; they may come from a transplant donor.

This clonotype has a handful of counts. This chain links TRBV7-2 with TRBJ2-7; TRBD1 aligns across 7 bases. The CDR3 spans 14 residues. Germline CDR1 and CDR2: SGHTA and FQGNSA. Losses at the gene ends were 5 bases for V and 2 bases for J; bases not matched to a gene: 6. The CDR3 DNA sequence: TGTGCCAGCAGCGCCTCACAGGGGCCCTACGAGCAGTACTTC. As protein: CASSASQGPYEQYF.

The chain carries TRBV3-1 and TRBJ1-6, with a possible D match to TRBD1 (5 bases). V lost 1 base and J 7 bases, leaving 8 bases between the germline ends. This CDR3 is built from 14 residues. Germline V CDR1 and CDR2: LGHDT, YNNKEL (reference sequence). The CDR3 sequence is CASSQGTLNSPLHF. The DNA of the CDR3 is TGTGCCAGCAGCCAAGGGACACTGAATTCACCCCTCCACTTT.

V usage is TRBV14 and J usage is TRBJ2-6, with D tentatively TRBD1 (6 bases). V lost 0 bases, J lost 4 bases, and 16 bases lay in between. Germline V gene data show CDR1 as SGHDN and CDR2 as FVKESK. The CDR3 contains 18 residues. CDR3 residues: CASSQEKNRAEGANVLTF. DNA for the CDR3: TGTGCCAGCAGCCAAGAAAAGAACAGGGCTGAAGGGGCCAACGTCCTGACTTTC. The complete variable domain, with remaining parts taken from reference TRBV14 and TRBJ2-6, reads EAGVTQFPSHSVIEKGQTVTLRCDPISGHDNLYWYRRVMGKEIKFLLHFVKESKQDESGMPNNRFLAERTGGTYSTLKVQPAELEDSGVYFCASSQEKNRAEGANVLTFGAGSRLTVL.

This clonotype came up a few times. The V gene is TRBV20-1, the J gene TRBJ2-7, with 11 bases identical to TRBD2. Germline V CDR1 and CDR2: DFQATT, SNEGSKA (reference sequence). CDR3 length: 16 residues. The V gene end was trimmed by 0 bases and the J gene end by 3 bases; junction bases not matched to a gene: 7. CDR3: CSARDLIAGGGYEQYF. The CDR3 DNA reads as TGCAGTGCTAGAGACCTCATAGCGGGAGGGGGCTACGAGCAGTACTTC.

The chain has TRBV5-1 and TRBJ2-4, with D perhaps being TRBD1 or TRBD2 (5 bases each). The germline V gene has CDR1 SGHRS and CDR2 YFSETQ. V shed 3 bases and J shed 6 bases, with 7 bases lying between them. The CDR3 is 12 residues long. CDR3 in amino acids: CASSSGTNIQYF. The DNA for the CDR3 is TGCGCCAGCAGCTCCGGGACAAACATTCAGTACTTC.

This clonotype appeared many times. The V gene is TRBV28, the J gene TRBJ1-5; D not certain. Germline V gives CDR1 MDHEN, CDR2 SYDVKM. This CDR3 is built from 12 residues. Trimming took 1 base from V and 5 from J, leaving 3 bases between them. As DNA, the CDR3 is TGTGCCAGCAGTTTATCTTATCAGCCCCAGCATTTT. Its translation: CASSLSYQPQHF. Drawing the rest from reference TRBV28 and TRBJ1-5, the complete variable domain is DVKVTQSSRYLVKRTGEKVFLECVQDMDHENMFWYRQDPGLGLRLIYFSYDVKMKEKGDIPEGYSVSREKKERFSLILESASTNQTSMYLCASSLSYQPQHFGDGTRLSIL.

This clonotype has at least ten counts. The CDR3 here is CSARARTGRDYGYTF. CDR3 bases: TGCAGTGCTAGAGCCCGGACAGGGCGAGACTATGGCTACACCTTC. The chain uses TRBV20-1 and TRBJ1-2; 8 bases are shared with TRBD1. The V segment lost 1 base and the J segment 3 bases; nucleotides outside the gene matches: 7. The CDR3 has 15 amino acids. CDR1 is DFQATT and CDR2 is SNEGSKA in the germline V gene (reference sequence).

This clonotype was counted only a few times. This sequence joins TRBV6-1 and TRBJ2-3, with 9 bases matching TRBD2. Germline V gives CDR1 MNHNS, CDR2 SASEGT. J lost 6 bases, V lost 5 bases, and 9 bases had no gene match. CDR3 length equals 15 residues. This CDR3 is CASSRGGLATDTQYF. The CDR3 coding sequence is TGTGCCAGCAGTCGGGGAGGACTAGCGACGGATACGCAGTATTTT.

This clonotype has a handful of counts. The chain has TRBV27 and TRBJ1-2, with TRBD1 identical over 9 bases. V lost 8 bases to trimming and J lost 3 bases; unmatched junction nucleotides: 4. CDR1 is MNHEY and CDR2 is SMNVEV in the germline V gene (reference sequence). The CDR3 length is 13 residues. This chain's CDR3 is CASGTGIDYGYTF. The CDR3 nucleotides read TGTGCCAGCGGGACAGGGATTGACTATGGCTACACCTTC.

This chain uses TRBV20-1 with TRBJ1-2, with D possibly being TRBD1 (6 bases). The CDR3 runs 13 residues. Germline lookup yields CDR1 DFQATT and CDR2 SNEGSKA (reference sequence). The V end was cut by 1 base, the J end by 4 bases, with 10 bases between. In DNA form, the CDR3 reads TGCAGTGCTAGAGGGACAGTACGCTATGGCTACACCTTC. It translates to CSARGTVRYGYTF.

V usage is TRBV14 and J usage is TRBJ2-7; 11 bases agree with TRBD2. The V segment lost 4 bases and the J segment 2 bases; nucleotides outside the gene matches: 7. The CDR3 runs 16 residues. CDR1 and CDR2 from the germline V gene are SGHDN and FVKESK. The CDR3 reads CASSRVTSGTPYEQYF. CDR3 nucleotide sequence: TGTGCCAGCAGCCGCGTGACTAGCGGGACTCCCTACGAGCAGTACTTC.